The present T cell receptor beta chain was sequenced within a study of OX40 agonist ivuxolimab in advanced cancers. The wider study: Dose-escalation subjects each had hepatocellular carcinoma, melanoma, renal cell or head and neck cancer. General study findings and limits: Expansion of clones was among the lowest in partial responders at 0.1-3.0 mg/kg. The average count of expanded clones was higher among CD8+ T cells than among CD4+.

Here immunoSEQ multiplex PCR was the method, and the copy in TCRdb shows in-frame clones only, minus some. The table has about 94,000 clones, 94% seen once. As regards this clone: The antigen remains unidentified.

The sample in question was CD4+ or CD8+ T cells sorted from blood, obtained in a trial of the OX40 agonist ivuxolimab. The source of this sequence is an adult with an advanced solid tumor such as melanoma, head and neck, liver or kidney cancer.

The CDR3, as DNA: TGTGCCAGCACCCCTCTAGCGGGGGGGGACAATGAGCAGTTCTTC. Its translation: CASTPLAGGDNEQFF. The gene calls are TRBV27 and TRBJ2-1; TRBD2 matches at 12 bases. This CDR3 spans 15 amino acids. Trimming removed 7 bases from V and 5 bases from J; junction bases left unmatched: 6. Germline CDR1 MNHEY, CDR2 SMNVEV (reference sequence).